This TCR beta chain emerged from a study of shared clonotypes between healthy human individuals. Sequencing used immunoSEQ multiplex PCR; TCRdb keeps in-frame clones, though not all of them. The table records millions of clones, roughly 95% of them present only once. V lost 0 bases to trimming and J lost 3 bases; unmatched junction nucleotides: 3. CDR1 and CDR2 from the germline V gene are SGHRS and YFSETQ. The CDR3 totals 15 residues. The table lists this clone with a few counts. Terminally differentiated effector memory CD45RA+ cells were excluded from the naive CD8 cells, which were CD45RO-negative and positively selected for CCR7.

The V and J genes are TRBV5-1 and TRBJ1-1, with 9 bases lining up with TRBD1. The source is a man younger than 35 in good health. The sequencing input was naive CD8+ T cells sorted from blood. The chain's CDR3 is CASSLGGQGDTEAFF. The CDR3 DNA follows: TGCGCCAGCAGCTTGGGGGGACAGGGTGACACTGAAGCTTTCTTT.